These 8 T cell receptor beta chains were sequenced from one sample in a study of regulatory T cells in long-lasting Graves disease. Time point described: persistent/refractory GD, antithyroid drugs over 5 years with positive TRAb. RNA from PBMCs was the source of the TCR library. Arm-PCR with iRepertoire HTBI primers amplified the CDR3 regions for these TCR beta libraries. Using its own MiXCR run on the multiplex PCR reads, TCRdb lists one record per CDR3 protein. This table has a few hundred thousand distinct CDR3 sequences, 23% appearing once. Sequenced material: peripheral blood mononuclear cells (PBMCs), taken when the disease was refractory, from a patient treated with antithyroid drugs. These receptors all come from a woman between 40 and 50 years old with Graves disease.

This rearrangement joins TRBV15 to TRBJ1-6, with TRBD1 matching over 8 bases. Germline loops: CDR1 LNHNV, CDR2 YYDKDF (reference sequence). V was pared by 5 bases and J by 9 bases, with 6 bases of the junction left unmatched. There are 14 residues in the CDR3. CDR3 DNA sequence: TGTGCCACCAGCTCGAACAGGGGGAGTTCACCCCTCCACTTT. This sequence encodes CATSSNRGSSPLHF.

This clonotype was found many times. This sequence joins TRBV6-1 and TRBJ1-1; D remains unclear. Trimming took 6 bases from V and 1 from J, leaving 6 bases between them. The CDR3 has 12 amino acids. Germline loops: CDR1 MNHNS, CDR2 SASEGT. The CDR3 DNA follows: TGTGCCAGCAGACCTCAGAACACTGAAGCTTTCTTT. Its translation is CASRPQNTEAFF.

In its sample, this clonotype was seen a few times. The genes are TRBV30 and TRBJ1-1; D remains unclear. V was trimmed by 0 bases and J by 0 bases, leaving 8 bases between them. The CDR3 extends over 14 amino acids. Germline V CDR1 and CDR2: GTSNPN, SVGIG (reference sequence). In DNA form, the CDR3 reads TGTGCCTGGAGTGTAACCATCATGAACACTGAAGCTTTCTTT. Its translation is CAWSVTIMNTEAFF.

This clonotype was counted at least ten times. The rearrangement uses TRBV12-3 or TRBV12-4 and TRBJ2-5; 9 positions agree with TRBD2. After removal of 6 bases from V and 2 bases from J, the junction contained 4 bases not matched to a gene. The CDR3 contains 14 residues. CDR3 residues: CASRPTSGQETQYF. CDR3 sequence (DNA): TGTGCCAGCAGACCTACTAGCGGGCAAGAGACCCAGTACTTC.

The table lists this clonotype with many counts. The V and J genes are TRBV12-3 or TRBV12-4 and TRBJ1-1; D call uncertain. Trimming took 3 bases from V and 1 from J, leaving 15 bases between them. The CDR3 loop spans 16 amino acids. CDR3 loop: CASSFRRSFSNTEAFF. The CDR3 nucleotides read TGTGCCAGCAGTTTTAGAAGATCATTCTCGAACACTGAAGCTTTCTTT.

There are many counts of this clonotype. The rearrangement links TRBV27 to TRBJ1-1; D is unresolved. CDR1 and CDR2 from the germline V gene are MNHEY and SMNVEV (reference sequence). The CDR3 has 13 residues. V dropped 5 bases and J dropped 6 bases, with 13 bases sitting between them. The CDR3 here is CASSPLSQAEAFF. For the CDR3, the DNA is TGTGCCAGCAGTCCACTTTCCCAAGCTGAAGCTTTCTTT.

The sample holds many counts of this clonotype. This chain joins TRBV6-5 and TRBJ2-6; 7 bases map to TRBD1. The junction had 5 bases not matched to a gene; V was cut back by 4 bases and J by 5 bases. CDR3 length: 15 amino acids. Per the germline V gene, CDR1 is MNHEY and CDR2 is SVGAGI. The CDR3: CASSSGQAWANVLTF. The DNA of the CDR3 is TGTGCCAGCAGTTCCGGACAGGCTTGGGCCAACGTCCTGACTTTC.

CDR3 DNA: TGCAGTGCTAGACCCACCGGGACTAGCGGGAGGCACGAGCAGTACTTC. Amino acids: CSARPTGTSGRHEQYF. This rearrangement joins TRBV20-1 to TRBJ2-7, with 15 bases that match TRBD2. Germline V gene data show CDR1 as DFQATT and CDR2 as SNEGSKA (reference sequence). The CDR3 covers 16 residues. Trimming at V came to 2 bases and at J to 5 bases, leaving 7 bases not matched to a gene.